This TCR beta chain originates from a study of tumor T cells in aggressive B-cell lymphoma. This table comes from immunoSEQ multiplex PCR, and its TCRdb copy is limited to in-frame clones, with some not included. Of about 4,200 clones listed, about nine tenths are singletons. The CDR3 has 17 amino acids. In germline, CDR1 is SGDLS, CDR2 YYNGEE. V lost 0 bases to trimming and J lost 5 bases; unmatched junction nucleotides: 11. This clonotype was sampled from an adult with diffuse large B cell lymphoma. Sequencing was carried out using tumor tissue. This rearrangement joins TRBV9 to TRBJ2-5; 9 bases align to TRBD1. This chain's CDR3 is CASSVEGGQGGWETQYF. The CDR3 nucleotides are TGTGCCAGCAGCGTAGAAGGGGGACAGGGAGGGTGGGAGACCCAGTACTTC.